This paragraph reports one TCR beta chain. The CDR3 loop spans 13 amino acids. The germline V gene encodes CDR1 ENHRY and CDR2 SYGVKD. Trimming cost V 6 bases and J 2 bases, with 7 bases left between them. This entry is derived from a study of blood T cell repertoires in COVID-19. Clones were read by immunoSEQ multiplex PCR, and TCRdb kept only the in-frame ones, dropping some. The sample holds about 190,000 clones, around 80% seen once. The receptor's source is a woman older than 75 with COVID-19, enrolled during active disease. Material: peripheral blood. The rearrangement joins TRBV10-3 to TRBJ2-2; D might be TRBD1 (5 bases). The CDR3 protein is CAIRDINTGELFF. The CDR3 bases are TGTGCCATCAGGGACATAAACACCGGGGAGCTGTTTTTT.